A selection of T cell receptor beta chains follows, all from one sample in a study of cytomegalovirus exposure and HLA in healthy donors. TCRdb keeps only in-frame clones here, not all; method: immunoSEQ multiplex PCR. The top ten hold roughly 2.1% of the sample, which has 87,000 or so clones, around 8% seen once. The sample comprised PBMCs. The receptors stem from a man aged 50 to 60 in good health and CMV-seronegative. CDR3s include the opening cysteine and the closing phenylalanine or tryptophan. Fields, in order: D gene, clone size, J gene, V gene, CDR3 DNA, CDR3 protein. The D gene is left open where the match is weak. Only part of the rows carry a size: once, few, many, or a class if the clone is expanded.

D: NA; size: few; J: TRBJ1-1; V: TRBV19; DNA: TGTGCCAGTAGTGCCTTCCCGGGAACTGAAGCTTTCTTT; CDR3: CASSAFPGTEAFF
D: NA; size: NA; J: TRBJ2-3; V: TRBV5-4; DNA: TGTGCCAGCAGCCCAGTAGGACAGATTCCCACAGATACGCAGTATTTT; CDR3: CASSPVGQIPTDTQYF
D: TRBD2; size: few; J: TRBJ2-1; V: TRBV7-9; DNA: TGTGCCAGCAGCTTAGGCGGGAGTAACCACAATGAGCAGTTCTTC; CDR3: CASSLGGSNHNEQFF
D: NA; size: few; J: TRBJ2-5; V: TRBV7-9; DNA: TGTGCCAGCACCAAACCTGAGGGACTGAAAGGGACCCAGTACTTC; CDR3: CASTKPEGLKGTQYF
D: TRBD1; size: NA; J: TRBJ2-5; V: TRBV9; DNA: TGTGCCAGCAGCCCAGGCCCCTCAACAGGGGTGGGAGAGACCCAGTACTTC; CDR3: CASSPGPSTGVGETQYF
D: NA; size: few; J: TRBJ1-6; V: TRBV28; DNA: TGTGCCGGCACCTTTAGTTACAGCAATAATTCACCCCTCCACTTT; CDR3: CAGTFSYSNNSPLHF
D: NA; size: NA; J: TRBJ1-5; V: TRBV28; DNA: TGTGCCAGCACCTGGGGGGTGGGGCAGCCCCAGCATTTT; CDR3: CASTWGVGQPQHF
D: NA; size: NA; J: TRBJ1-3; V: TRBV6-6; DNA: TGTGCCAGCAGTCCAACTGGAAACACCATATATTTT; CDR3: CASSPTGNTIYF
D: TRBD2; size: NA; J: TRBJ2-7; V: TRBV27; DNA: TGTGCCAGCAGTTCTCCGGGACTAGACGCCTCCTACGAGCAGTACTTC; CDR3: CASSSPGLDASYEQYF
D: NA; size: NA; J: TRBJ1-1; V: TRBV2; DNA: TGTGCCAGCAGCTTCCAGGGGCAGGCAAACACTGAAGCTTTCTTT; CDR3: CASSFQGQANTEAFF
D: NA; size: NA; J: TRBJ1-1; V: TRBV28; DNA: TGTGCCAGCAGTTTATCGGCAGGTAGGGGGACTGAAGCTTTCTTT; CDR3: CASSLSAGRGTEAFF
D: TRBD1; size: NA; J: TRBJ2-7; V: TRBV7-8; DNA: TGTGCCAGCAGTTATACAGGGGGCACCTACGAGCAGTACTTC; CDR3: CASSYTGGTYEQYF
D: TRBD1; size: NA; J: TRBJ2-1; V: TRBV5-1; DNA: TGCGCCAGCAGCTTCGGACAGGGCCACTACAAGGGCAATGAGCAGTTCTTC; CDR3: CASSFGQGHYKGNEQFF
D: TRBD1; size: NA; J: TRBJ2-5; V: TRBV5-1; DNA: TGCGCCAGCAGCCCGACAGGGGAAGGGCAAGAGACCCAGTACTTC; CDR3: CASSPTGEGQETQYF
D: NA; size: few; J: TRBJ1-2; V: TRBV20-1; DNA: TGCAGTGCCACAGAGCCCCGAGGCTACACCTTC; CDR3: CSATEPRGYTF
D: TRBD2; size: NA; J: TRBJ2-2; V: TRBV7-3; DNA: TGTGCCAGCAGCTTCTCCACTAGCGGGAGTTTGAGAACCGGGGAGCTGTTTTTT; CDR3: CASSFSTSGSLRTGELFF
D: TRBD2; size: few; J: TRBJ2-1; V: TRBV4-3; DNA: TGCGCCAGCAGCCAAGGGCCCGGGGGGAATGAGCAGTTCTTC; CDR3: CASSQGPGGNEQFF
D: TRBD1; size: NA; J: TRBJ1-2; V: TRBV7-3; DNA: TGTGCCAGCAGCCCAGCCCAGGGGGCGGGCTATGGCTACACCTTC; CDR3: CASSPAQGAGYGYTF